The rows below give T cell receptor beta chains drawn from one sample of a study of OX40 agonist ivuxolimab in advanced cancers. This table comes from immunoSEQ multiplex PCR, and its TCRdb copy is limited to in-frame clones, with some not included. The sample lists tens of thousands of clones; around 93% were seen once. The sample consisted of CD4+ or CD8+ T cells sorted from blood, taken in a trial of the OX40 agonist ivuxolimab. The receptors derive from an adult with an advanced solid tumor such as melanoma, head and neck, liver or kidney cancer. The CDR3 runs from the conserved cysteine through the conserved F or W.

j_gene,v_gene,CDR3aa
TRBJ2-7,TRBV7-9,CASSMTSGHEQYF
TRBJ2-7,TRBV29-1,CSVPAGPYEQYF
TRBJ2-2,TRBV19,CASSTPTGTSGSWGELFF
TRBJ2-7,TRBV15,CATSRGGQGVYEQYF
TRBJ2-7,TRBV6-1,CASSDKGSSASYEQYF
TRBJ1-1,TRBV9,CASSVSRDREGTEAFF
TRBJ2-2,TRBV18,CASSPPGNTGELFF
TRBJ2-1,TRBV27,CASSLGDYNEQFF
TRBJ2-4,TRBV27,CASSLAQGFKNIQYF
TRBJ1-3,TRBV7-2,CASSLGIGNTIYF
TRBJ2-1,TRBV27,CASITPDNSSYNEQFF
TRBJ2-3,TRBV7-9,CASSLVIGMSDTQYF
TRBJ2-1,TRBV4-3,CASSQAQGYEQFF
TRBJ2-1,TRBV19,CASSIVGRTYNEQFF
TRBJ1-2,TRBV7-9,CASSPGTDPLGYTF
TRBJ2-7,TRBV14,CASSPGVAYEQYF
TRBJ2-3,TRBV28,CASSLRAGAGDTQYF
TRBJ1-2,TRBV27,CASSSGGRRTYGYTF
TRBJ2-7,TRBV2,CASSPAYEQYF
TRBJ2-1,TRBV9,CASSPHPSEQFF
TRBJ2-5,TRBV7-9,CASSPHELQETQYF
TRBJ2-1,TRBV5-1,CASSTGTASYNEQFF
TRBJ1-3,TRBV6-5,CAVADSGNTIYF
TRBJ2-2,TRBV6-5,CASSLGQLTGELFF
TRBJ2-1,TRBV7-8,CASSLVLSSYNEQFF
TRBJ2-1,TRBV6-5,CASRGQGYLNEQFF
TRBJ2-1,TRBV9,CASSVVSGRYNEQFF
TRBJ2-5,TRBV6-6,CASSRAFDGYQETQYF
TRBJ1-1,TRBV19,CASSPSTGTEAFF
TRBJ1-1,TRBV5-6,CASSLPDSGTEAFF
TRBJ2-7,TRBV27,CASSLKGGREQYF
TRBJ1-1,TRBV27,CASSPIRGGRMNTEAFF